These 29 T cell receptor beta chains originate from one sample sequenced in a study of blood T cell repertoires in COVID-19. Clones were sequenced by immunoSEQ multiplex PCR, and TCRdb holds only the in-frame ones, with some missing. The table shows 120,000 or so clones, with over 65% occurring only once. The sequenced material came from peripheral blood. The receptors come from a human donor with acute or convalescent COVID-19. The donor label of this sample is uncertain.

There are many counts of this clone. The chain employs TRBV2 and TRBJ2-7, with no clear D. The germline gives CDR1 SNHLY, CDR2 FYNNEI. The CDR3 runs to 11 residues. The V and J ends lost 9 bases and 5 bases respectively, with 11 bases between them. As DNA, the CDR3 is TGTGCCAGAACCCCTAACGACGAGCAGTACTTC. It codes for CARTPNDEQYF.

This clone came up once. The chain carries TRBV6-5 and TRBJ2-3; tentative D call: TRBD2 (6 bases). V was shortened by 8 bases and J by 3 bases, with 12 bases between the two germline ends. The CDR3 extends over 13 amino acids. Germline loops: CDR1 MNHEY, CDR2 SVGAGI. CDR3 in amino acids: CASLFAGTDTQYF. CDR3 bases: TGTGCCAGCCTTTTCGCGGGAACAGATACGCAGTATTTT.

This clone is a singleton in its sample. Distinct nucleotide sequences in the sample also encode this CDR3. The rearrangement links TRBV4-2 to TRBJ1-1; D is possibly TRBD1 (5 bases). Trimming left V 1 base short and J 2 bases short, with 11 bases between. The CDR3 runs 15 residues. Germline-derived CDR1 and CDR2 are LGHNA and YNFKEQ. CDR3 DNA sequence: TGTGCCAGCAGCCAAGGCCGGGGGGGAAACACTGAAGCTTTCTTT. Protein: CASSQGRGGNTEAFF.

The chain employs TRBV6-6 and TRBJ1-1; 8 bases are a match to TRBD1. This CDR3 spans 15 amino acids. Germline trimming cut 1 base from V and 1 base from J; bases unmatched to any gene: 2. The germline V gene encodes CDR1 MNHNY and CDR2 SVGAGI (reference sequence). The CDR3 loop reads CASSYWTGRNTEAFF. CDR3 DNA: TGTGCCAGCAGTTACTGGACAGGGAGGAACACTGAAGCTTTCTTT.

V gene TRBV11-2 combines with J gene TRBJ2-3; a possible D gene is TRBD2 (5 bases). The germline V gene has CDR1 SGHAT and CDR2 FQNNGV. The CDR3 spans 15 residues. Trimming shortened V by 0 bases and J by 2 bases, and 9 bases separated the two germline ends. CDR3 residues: CASSLDRGATDTQYF. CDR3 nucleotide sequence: TGTGCCAGCAGCTTAGATCGGGGAGCCACAGATACGCAGTATTTT.

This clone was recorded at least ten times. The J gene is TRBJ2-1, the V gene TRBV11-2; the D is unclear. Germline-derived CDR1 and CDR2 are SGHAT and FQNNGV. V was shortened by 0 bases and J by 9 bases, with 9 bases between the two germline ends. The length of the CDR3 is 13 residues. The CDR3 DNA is TGTGCCAGCAGCTTAGAAGTCTCGAGTGAGCAGTTCTTC. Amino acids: CASSLEVSSEQFF. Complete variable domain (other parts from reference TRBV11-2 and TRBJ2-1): EAGVAQSPRYKIIEKRQSVAFWCNPISGHATLYWYQQILGQGPKLLIQFQNNGVVDDSQLPKDRFSAERLKGVDSTLKIQPAKLEDSAVYLCASSLEVSSEQFFGPGTRLTVL.

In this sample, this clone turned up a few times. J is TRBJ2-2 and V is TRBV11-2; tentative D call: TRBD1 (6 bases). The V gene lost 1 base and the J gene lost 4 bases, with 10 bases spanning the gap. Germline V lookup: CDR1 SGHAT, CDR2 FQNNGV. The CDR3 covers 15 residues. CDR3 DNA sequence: TGTGCCAGCAGCTTAGGGACAGTCGTCACCGGGGAGCTGTTTTTT. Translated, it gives CASSLGTVVTGELFF. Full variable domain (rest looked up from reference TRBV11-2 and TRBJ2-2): EAGVAQSPRYKIIEKRQSVAFWCNPISGHATLYWYQQILGQGPKLLIQFQNNGVVDDSQLPKDRFSAERLKGVDSTLKIQPAKLEDSAVYLCASSLGTVVTGELFFGEGSRLTVL.

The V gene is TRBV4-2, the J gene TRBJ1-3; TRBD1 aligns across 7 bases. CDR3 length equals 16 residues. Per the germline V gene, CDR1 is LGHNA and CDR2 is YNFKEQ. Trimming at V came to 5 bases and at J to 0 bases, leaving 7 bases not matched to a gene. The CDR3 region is CASSNYWDSSGNTIYF. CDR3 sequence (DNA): TGTGCCAGCAGCAACTACTGGGACAGCTCTGGAAACACCATATATTTT.

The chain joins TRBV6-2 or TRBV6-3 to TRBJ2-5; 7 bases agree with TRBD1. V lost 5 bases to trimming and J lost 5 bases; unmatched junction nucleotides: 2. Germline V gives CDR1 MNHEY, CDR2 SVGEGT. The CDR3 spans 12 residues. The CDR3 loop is CASSNRGETQYF. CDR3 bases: TGTGCCAGCAGTAACAGGGGTGAGACCCAGTACTTC.

CDR3 residues: CASSELAGASTDTQYF. In DNA, the CDR3 is TGTGCCAGCAGTGAGCTAGCGGGGGCTAGCACAGATACGCAGTATTTT. J is TRBJ2-3 and V is TRBV6-4; 10 nucleotides match TRBD2. The germline CDR1 and CDR2 sequences are MRHNA and SNTAGT. V shed 3 bases, J shed 0 bases, and the junction held 3 bases outside the gene matches. This CDR3 comprises 16 residues.

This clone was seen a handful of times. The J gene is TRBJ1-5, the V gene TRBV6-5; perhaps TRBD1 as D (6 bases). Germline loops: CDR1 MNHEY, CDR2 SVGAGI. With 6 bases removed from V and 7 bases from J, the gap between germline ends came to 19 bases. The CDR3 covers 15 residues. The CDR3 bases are TGTGCCAGCAGCGTAACAGGGCTGTCCGGCCAGCCCCAGCATTTT. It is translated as CASSVTGLSGQPQHF.

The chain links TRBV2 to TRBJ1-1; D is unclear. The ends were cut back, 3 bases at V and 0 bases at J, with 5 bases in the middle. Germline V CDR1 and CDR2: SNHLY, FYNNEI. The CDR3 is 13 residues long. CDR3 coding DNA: TGTGCCAGCAGTGAGGGCTTGAACACTGAAGCTTTCTTT. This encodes CASSEGLNTEAFF.

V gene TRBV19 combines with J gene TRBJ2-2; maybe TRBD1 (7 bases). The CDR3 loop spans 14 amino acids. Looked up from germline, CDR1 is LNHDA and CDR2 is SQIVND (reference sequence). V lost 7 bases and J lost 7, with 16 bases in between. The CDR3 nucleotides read TGTGCCAGTAAGGACAGGAGGGTCGGCGGGGAGCTGTTTTTT. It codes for CASKDRRVGGELFF.

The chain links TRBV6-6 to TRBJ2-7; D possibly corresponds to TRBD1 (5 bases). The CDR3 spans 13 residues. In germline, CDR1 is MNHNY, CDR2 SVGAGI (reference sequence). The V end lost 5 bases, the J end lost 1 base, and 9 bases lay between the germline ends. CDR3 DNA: TGTGCCAGCAGTCACCAGGGTTCCTACGAGCAGTACGTC. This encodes CASSHQGSYEQYV.

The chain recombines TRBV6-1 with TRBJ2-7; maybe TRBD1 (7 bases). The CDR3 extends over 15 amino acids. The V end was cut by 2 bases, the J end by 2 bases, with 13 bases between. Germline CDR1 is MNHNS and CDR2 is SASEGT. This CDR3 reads CASSELRGATYEQYF. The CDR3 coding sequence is TGTGCCAGCAGTGAACTCAGGGGGGCAACCTACGAGCAGTACTTC.

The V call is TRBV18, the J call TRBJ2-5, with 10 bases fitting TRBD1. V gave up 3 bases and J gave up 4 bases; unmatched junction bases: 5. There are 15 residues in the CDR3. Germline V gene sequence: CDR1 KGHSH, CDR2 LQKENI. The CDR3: CASSPRQGATETQYF. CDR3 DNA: TGTGCCAGCTCACCGAGACAGGGGGCTACAGAGACCCAGTACTTC.

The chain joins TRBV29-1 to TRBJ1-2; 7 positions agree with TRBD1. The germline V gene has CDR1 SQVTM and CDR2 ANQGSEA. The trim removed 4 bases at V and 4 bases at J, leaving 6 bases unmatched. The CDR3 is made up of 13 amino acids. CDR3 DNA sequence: TGCAGCGTTGCCGGGACAGCGGGCTATGGCTACACCTTC. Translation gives CSVAGTAGYGYTF.

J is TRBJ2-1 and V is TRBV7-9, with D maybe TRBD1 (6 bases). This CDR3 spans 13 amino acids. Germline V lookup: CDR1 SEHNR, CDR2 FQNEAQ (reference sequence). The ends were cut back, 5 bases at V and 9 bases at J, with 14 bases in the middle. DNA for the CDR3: TGTGCCAGCAGCCCCCGGGGACAACTTGAGCAGTTCTTC. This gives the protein CASSPRGQLEQFF.

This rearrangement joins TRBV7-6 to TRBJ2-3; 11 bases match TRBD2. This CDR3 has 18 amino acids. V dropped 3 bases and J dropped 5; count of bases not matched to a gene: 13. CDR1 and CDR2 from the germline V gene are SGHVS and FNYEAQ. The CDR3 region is CASSLTSGAGSGLDTQYF. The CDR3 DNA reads TGTGCCAGCAGCTTGACTAGCGGGGCAGGGTCCGGGTTAGATACGCAGTATTTT.

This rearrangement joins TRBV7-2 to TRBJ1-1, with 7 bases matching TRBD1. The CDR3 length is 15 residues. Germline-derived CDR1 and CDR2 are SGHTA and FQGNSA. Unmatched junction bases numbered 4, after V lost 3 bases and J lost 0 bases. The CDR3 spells CASSLAGGMNTEAFF. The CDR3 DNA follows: TGTGCCAGCAGCTTGGCAGGGGGAATGAACACTGAAGCTTTCTTT.

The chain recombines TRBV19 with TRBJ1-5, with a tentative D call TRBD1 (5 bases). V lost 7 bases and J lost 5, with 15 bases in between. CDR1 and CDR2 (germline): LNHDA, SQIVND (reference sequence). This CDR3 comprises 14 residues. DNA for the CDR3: TGTGCCAGTACACGCAAGGGCAGGGATCAGCCCCAGCATTTT. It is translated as CASTRKGRDQPQHF. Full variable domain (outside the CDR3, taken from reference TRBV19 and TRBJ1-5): DGGITQSPKYLFRKEGQNVTLSCEQNLNHDAMYWYRQDPGQGLRLIYYSQIVNDFQKGDIAEGYSVSREKKESFPLTVTSAQKNPTAFYLCASTRKGRDQPQHFGDGTRLSIL.

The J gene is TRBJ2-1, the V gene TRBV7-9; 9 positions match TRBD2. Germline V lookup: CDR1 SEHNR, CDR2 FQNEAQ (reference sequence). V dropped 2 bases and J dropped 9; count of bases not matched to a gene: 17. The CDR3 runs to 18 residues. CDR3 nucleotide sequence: TGTGCCAGCAGCTTACCAGGACGGCTAGCGGGGACCAGGGGTGAGCAGTTCTTC. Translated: CASSLPGRLAGTRGEQFF.

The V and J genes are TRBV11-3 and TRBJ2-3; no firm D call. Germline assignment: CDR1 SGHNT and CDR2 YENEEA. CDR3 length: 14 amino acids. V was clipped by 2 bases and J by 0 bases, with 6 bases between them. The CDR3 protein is CASSLTRSTDTQYF. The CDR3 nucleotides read TGTGCCAGCAGCTTAACCAGGAGCACAGATACGCAGTATTTT.

CDR3 in DNA: TGTGCCAGCAGGCGGACGAGACAGGGGGCCTATGGCTACACCTTC. Residues: CASRRTRQGAYGYTF. The genes are TRBV27 and TRBJ1-2; 10 nucleotides line up with TRBD1. The germline gives CDR1 MNHEY, CDR2 SMNVEV (reference sequence). With V trimmed by 6 bases and J by 4 bases, 8 bases remained unmatched. The CDR3 is made up of 15 amino acids.

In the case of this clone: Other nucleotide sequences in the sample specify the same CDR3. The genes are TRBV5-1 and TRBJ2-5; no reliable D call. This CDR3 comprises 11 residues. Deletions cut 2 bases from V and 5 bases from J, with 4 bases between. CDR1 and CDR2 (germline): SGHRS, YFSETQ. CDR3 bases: TGCGCCAGCAGCTTCTCGGAGACCCAGTACTTC. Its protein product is CASSFSETQYF.

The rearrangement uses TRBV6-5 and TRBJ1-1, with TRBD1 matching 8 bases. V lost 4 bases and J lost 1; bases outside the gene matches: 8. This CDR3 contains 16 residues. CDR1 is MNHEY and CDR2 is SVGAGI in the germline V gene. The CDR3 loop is CASSFGTGATNTEAFF. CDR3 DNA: TGTGCCAGCAGTTTCGGGACAGGAGCGACGAACACTGAAGCTTTCTTT.

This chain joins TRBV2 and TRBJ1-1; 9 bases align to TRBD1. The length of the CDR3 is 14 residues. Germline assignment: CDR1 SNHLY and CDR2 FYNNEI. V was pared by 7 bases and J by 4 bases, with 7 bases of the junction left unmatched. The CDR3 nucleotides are TGTGCCAGCAAGGGCCGGGACAGGGTCACTGAAGCTTTCTTT. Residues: CASKGRDRVTEAFF.

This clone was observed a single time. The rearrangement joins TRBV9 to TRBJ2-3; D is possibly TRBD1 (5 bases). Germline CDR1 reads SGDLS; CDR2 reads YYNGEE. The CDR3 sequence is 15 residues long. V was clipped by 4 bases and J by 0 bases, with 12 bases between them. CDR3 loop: CASSTQGLSTDTQYF. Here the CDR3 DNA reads TGTGCCAGCAGCACGCAGGGTCTGAGCACAGATACGCAGTATTTT.

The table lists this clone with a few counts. CDR3 in amino acids: CATSRDRDSNYGYTF. CDR3 nucleotide sequence: TGTGCCACCAGCAGAGATAGGGACAGTAACTATGGCTACACCTTC. The chain employs TRBV15 and TRBJ1-2; 7 bases are a match to TRBD1. V lost 0 bases and J lost 1; bases outside the gene matches: 2. Germline loops: CDR1 LNHNV, CDR2 YYDKDF (reference sequence). The CDR3 sequence is 15 residues long.